This TCR beta chain was found in a study of blood T cell repertoires in COVID-19. Study context: COVID-19 samples collected from the United States, Italy and Spain covered acute and convalescent phases. Sample material is recorded as cDNA or gDNA derived from T cells, B-cell-depleted T cells, or PBMCs.

V lost 0 bases and J lost 4, with 12 bases in between. CDR1 and CDR2 (germline): SGHNT, YENEEA. The CDR3 length is 15 residues. Measured with immunoSEQ multiplex PCR; TCRdb has only the in-frame clones, and not every one. Of 490,000 or so clones listed, around nine tenths were seen once; the top ten hold around 8%. This clonotype was sampled from a woman aged 55-75 years who had recovered from COVID-19. The gene calls are TRBV11-3 and TRBJ1-2; no firm D call. What was sequenced was PBMCs or T cells enriched from blood (not recorded which). CDR3 nucleotide sequence: TGTGCCAGCAGCTTAGATCGTTTGACAACCTATGGCTACACCTTC. Residues: CASSLDRLTTYGYTF.